This T cell receptor (beta chain) was recovered during a study of OX40 agonist ivuxolimab in advanced cancers. Study information: The study reported partial responses in three patients: one hepatocellular carcinoma, two cutaneous melanoma.

Clones were sequenced by immunoSEQ multiplex PCR, and TCRdb holds only the in-frame ones, with some missing. The sample lists roughly 11,000 clones, 70% to 90% seen once, with around 15% in the top ten. This sequence was found in an adult with an advanced solid tumor such as melanoma, head and neck, liver or kidney cancer. Sequences were derived from CD4+ or CD8+ T cells sorted from blood, sampled in a trial of the OX40 agonist ivuxolimab.

The CDR3 region is CASSPRDRIYGYTF. The CDR3 region has the DNA TGTGCCAGCAGCCCCCGGGACAGGATCTATGGCTACACCTTC. The J gene is TRBJ1-2, the V gene TRBV6-5; 8 nucleotides match TRBD1. This CDR3 spans 14 amino acids. V shed 6 bases and J 4 bases; nucleotides not matched to a gene: 7. Germline assignment: CDR1 MNHEY and CDR2 SVGAGI.